This T cell receptor (beta chain) was profiled in a study of T cells in Graves' hyperthyroidism and ophthalmopathy. Whole-study context: Peripheral blood collection took place at initial diagnosis, before any treatment.

Patients between 18 and 65 years old had hyperthyroidism, newly diagnosed and lasting under 2 months. This clonotype appeared many times. Researchers took RNA transcripts and amplified the TCR beta CDR3 regions from them. A set of HTBI primers served as the primers for a first-round RT-PCR of the TCR CDR3. One entry per CDR3 protein results from TCRdb running MiXCR on the multiplex PCR reads. The repertoire has hundreds of thousands of distinct CDR3 sequences, around 16% of them found once; the top ten carry almost 8%. This receptor was identified in a woman aged 18-29 years with Graves' hyperthyroidism. Source material: blood.

The CDR3 is CASGPGPGGEQYF. The DNA of the CDR3 is TGTGCTAGTGGCCCGGGGCCCGGGGGCGAGCAGTACTTC. The rearrangement links TRBV12-5 to TRBJ2-7; the D gene is possibly TRBD2 (6 bases). From germline, CDR1 is LGHNT and CDR2 FRNRAP. Trimming pared 6 bases from V and 6 bases from J, leaving 15 bases between. The CDR3 contains 13 residues.